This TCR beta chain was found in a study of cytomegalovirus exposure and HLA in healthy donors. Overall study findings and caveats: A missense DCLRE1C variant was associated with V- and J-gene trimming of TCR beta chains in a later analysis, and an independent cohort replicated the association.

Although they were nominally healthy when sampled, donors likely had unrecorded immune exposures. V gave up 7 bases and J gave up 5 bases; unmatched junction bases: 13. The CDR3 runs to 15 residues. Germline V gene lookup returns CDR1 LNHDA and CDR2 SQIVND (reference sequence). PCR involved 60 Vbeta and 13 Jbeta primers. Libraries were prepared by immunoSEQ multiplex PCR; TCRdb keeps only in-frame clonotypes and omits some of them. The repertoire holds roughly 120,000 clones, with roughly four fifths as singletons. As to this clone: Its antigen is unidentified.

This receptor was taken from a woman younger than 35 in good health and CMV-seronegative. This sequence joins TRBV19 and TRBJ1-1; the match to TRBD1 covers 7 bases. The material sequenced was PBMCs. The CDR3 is CASIMEGAIGTEAFF. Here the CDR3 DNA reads TGTGCCAGTATCATGGAGGGGGCGATTGGGACTGAAGCTTTCTTT.